These 14 T cell receptor beta chains originate from one sample sequenced in a study of technical replicates of blood from a few donors. Sequencing was performed with immunoSEQ multiplex PCR; in TCRdb, only in-frame clones are kept and a portion is missing. This sample yields roughly 69,000 clones, of which about 97% are seen a single time; approximately 0.3% belongs to the top ten. Sequencing was done on a sample of T cells isolated from PBMCs. The receptors here all came from a human donor in good health.

The CDR3 loop is CASSLVGGSYEQYF. The CDR3 nucleotides read TGTGCCAGCAGCTTGGTCGGGGGATCCTACGAGCAGTACTTC. The chain couples TRBV7-3 to TRBJ2-7; TRBD2 might be the D (6 bases). Germline V gene sequence: CDR1 SGHTA, CDR2 FQGTGA. The CDR3 covers 14 residues. The ends were cut back, 3 bases at V and 1 base at J, with 10 bases in the middle.

This chain connects TRBV6-5 to TRBJ2-7; unclear D gene. The V gene lost 0 bases and the J gene lost 4 bases, with 7 bases spanning the gap. CDR3 length equals 13 residues. CDR1 is MNHEY and CDR2 is SVGAGI in the germline V gene. In nucleotides, the CDR3 is TGTGCCAGCAGTTACTCGGAGATTTACGAGCAGTACTTC. Protein: CASSYSEIYEQYF.

The chain recombines TRBV27 with TRBJ1-4; TRBD1 matches 9 bases. The germline V gene encodes CDR1 MNHEY and CDR2 SMNVEV (reference sequence). Trimming at V came to 5 bases and at J to 8 bases, leaving 9 bases not matched to a gene. The CDR3 has 15 residues. CDR3 in amino acids: CASSRIGQGSEKLFF. The CDR3 DNA reads as TGTGCCAGCAGTAGAATCGGACAGGGGAGCGAAAAACTGTTTTTT.

The chain is built from TRBV9 and TRBJ2-7; tentative D call: TRBD2 (6 bases). Trimming removed 3 bases from V and 5 bases from J, with 15 bases in between. The germline V gene encodes CDR1 SGDLS and CDR2 YYNGEE. The CDR3 has 14 residues. The CDR3: CASSGGGGQNEQYF. CDR3 DNA sequence: TGTGCCAGCAGCGGTGGGGGAGGACAAAACGAGCAGTACTTC.

The rearrangement uses TRBV6-5 and TRBJ2-1, with 7 bases that match TRBD2. The junction had 7 bases not matched to a gene; V was cut back by 4 bases and J by 7 bases. This CDR3 region has 14 residues. Per the germline V gene, CDR1 is MNHEY and CDR2 is SVGAGI. CDR3 in amino acids: CASSSQRGENEQFF. The DNA for the CDR3 is TGTGCCAGCAGTTCCCAACGGGGGGAAAATGAGCAGTTCTTC.

This chain uses TRBV5-1 with TRBJ2-7, with 9 bases lining up with TRBD1. This CDR3 comprises 16 residues. The V gene end was trimmed by 2 bases and the J gene end by 5 bases; junction bases not matched to a gene: 11. Looked up from germline, CDR1 is SGHRS and CDR2 is YFSETQ. The CDR3: CASSLGPGTGIHEQYF. In DNA, the CDR3 is TGCGCCAGCAGCTTAGGACCCGGGACAGGGATCCACGAGCAGTACTTC.

The V gene is TRBV6-6, the J gene TRBJ2-5; TRBD1 matches at 7 bases. Germline V gene lookup returns CDR1 MNHNY and CDR2 SVGAGI (reference sequence). CDR3 size: 14 residues. J lost 3 bases, V lost 7 bases, and 8 bases had no gene match. For the CDR3, the DNA is TGTGCCAGCACCTTGGGACAGTTTAAAGAGACCCAGTACTTC. It translates to CASTLGQFKETQYF.

This chain uses TRBV25-1 with TRBJ1-2, with D unresolved. V lost 3 bases to trimming and J lost 0 bases, with 5 bases between them. CDR3 length: 13 amino acids. The germline V gene encodes CDR1 MGHDK and CDR2 SYGVNS. CDR3: CASSESTNYGYTF. The CDR3 DNA follows: TGTGCCAGCAGTGAGTCCACTAACTATGGCTACACCTTC.

This chain links TRBV2 with TRBJ2-5, with D perhaps matching TRBD2 (6 bases). The germline V gene has CDR1 SNHLY and CDR2 FYNNEI. With 6 bases removed from V and 5 bases from J, the gap between germline ends came to 25 bases. This CDR3 contains 17 residues. The CDR3 reads CASSVNVQEGKVETQYF. In nucleotides, the CDR3 is TGTGCCAGCAGCGTAAACGTACAGGAGGGTAAGGTGGAGACCCAGTACTTC. The complete variable domain, with remaining parts taken from reference TRBV2 and TRBJ2-5, reads EPEVTQTPSHQVTQMGQEVILRCVPISNHLYFYWYRQILGQKVEFLVSFYNNEISEKSEIFDDQFSVERPDGSNFTLKIRSTKLEDSAMYFCASSVNVQEGKVETQYFGPGTRLLVL.

This clone was observed a single time. The chain joins TRBV14 to TRBJ2-2, with 13 bases lining up with TRBD2. This CDR3 spans 16 amino acids. CDR1 is SGHDN, CDR2 FVKESK, per germline. V lost 1 base, J lost 5 bases, and 1 base stayed unmatched. CDR3 coding DNA: TGTGCCAGCAGCCAAGCGGGACTAGCGGGAACCGGGGAGCTGTTTTTT. It translates to CASSQAGLAGTGELFF.

This sequence joins TRBV5-1 and TRBJ1-3; D ambiguous. The CDR3 runs to 14 residues. Germline lookup yields CDR1 SGHRS and CDR2 YFSETQ. V lost 0 bases to trimming and J lost 0 bases, with 4 bases between them. This chain's CDR3 is CASSLALSGNTIYF. CDR3 sequence (DNA): TGCGCCAGCAGCTTGGCTCTCTCTGGAAACACCATATATTTT.

The chain couples TRBV28 to TRBJ2-7, with no clear D. The V and J ends lost 6 bases and 5 bases respectively, with 11 bases between them. This CDR3 has 12 residues. Germline CDR1 is MDHEN and CDR2 is SYDVKM. The CDR3 nucleotides read TGTGCCAGCAGGCATACGGTTCACGAGCAGTACTTC. This sequence encodes CASRHTVHEQYF.

The V call is TRBV5-1, the J call TRBJ1-5, with TRBD1 identical over 7 bases. Germline V lookup: CDR1 SGHRS, CDR2 YFSETQ. The CDR3 runs 13 residues. V shed 4 bases and J 5 bases; nucleotides not matched to a gene: 3. The CDR3 DNA reads as TGCGCCAGCAGCGTAACAGGGGATCAGCCCCAGCATTTT. Protein: CASSVTGDQPQHF.

The chain couples TRBV5-1 to TRBJ2-7, with 9 bases that match TRBD2. There are 18 residues in the CDR3. Trimming cost V 2 bases and J 3 bases; bases outside gene matches: 15. Germline CDR1 SGHRS, CDR2 YFSETQ. CDR3 DNA sequence: TGCGCCAGCAGCTTTGCCGGGACTAGCAGGTCTTTTATCTACGAGCAGTACTTC. Protein product: CASSFAGTSRSFIYEQYF.